This T cell receptor (beta chain) was profiled in a study of long-term antiretroviral therapy in people with HIV (dated by TCRdb to 2021 to 2024). Regarding the research as a whole: The earliest samples were collected about a decade before the 2015 WHO recommendation for immediate ART, when ART was typically delayed until CD4 counts fell. This retrospective serial study examined whether starting ART and sustained HIV suppression were associated with changes in the composition and diversity of the TRB repertoire in peripheral blood. A total of 150 to 200 cryopreserved PBMC samples were contributed to the cohort by 30 adults with confirmed HIV infection, with samples collected serially over a mean of approximately six years (range 1-12). Of the roughly 27 participants with HIV, approximately ten were female. Test extractions of a monoclonal T-cell line alongside approximately 36 polyclonal samples showed no cross-contamination during QIAcube processing.

The immunoSEQ hsTCRB v3.0 assay was used at survey level resolution to sequence the TRB variable region. A depth of roughly 40,000-55,000 T-cell genomes per sample was targeted for TRB sequencing. An Illumina MiSeq with a v3 150-cycle kit was used to sequence the pooled TRB libraries. Per the original workflow: Repertoire analysis ran in R within a reproducible Nextflow workflow covering QC, data transformation and analysis. LymphoSeq2, an R package for exploring AIRR-Seq data, was used to implement the custom analyses. A few samples that yielded fewer than 5000 total TRB sequences were excluded, so that 150 to 200 HIV repertoires were analyzed. Among the 180 to 200 HIV repertoires that were kept, 59 were collected before ART initiation and 120 to 140 were collected after ART initiation. Repertoires were downsampled to 5000 TRB nucleotide sequences, with summary statistics averaged over 100 downsampling iterations. Only TRB sequences with CDR3 regions of at least seven amino acids were retained for analysis. Two measures captured diversity: a Shannon entropy-derived clonality score and the Gini coefficient. In repertoire networks, the top 5000 CDR3 amino acid sequences were linked whenever an edit distance of one separated two sequences. For TRB CDR3 amino acid sequences, antigen specificity groups and MHC restriction were predicted with GLIPH2. To flag known CMV, EBV, HIV or tissue antigen associations, CDR3 amino acid sequences were matched against VDJdb and McPAS-TCR. Pre-ART, post-ART and control groups were compared with Wilcoxon signed-rank tests and Holm-Bonferroni correction. In its TCRdb copy, this immuneACCESS table keeps in-frame sequences only and misses some clones. Where compared with another copy, unresolved V genes explain less than half of these, and the others have no known cause. V and J calls and clone size are those listed in that table; D and trimming were worked out from the DNA. The sample table shows 10,000 to 15,000 clones, and around 79% are seen once. 13% of the sample is in the top ten clones.

General findings and caveats noted by the study authors: Compared with controls, HIV repertoires had narrower CDR3 length ranges, and the network structure pointed to an antigen-experienced repertoire that shifted only slightly toward naive after ART. Expanded TRB clones identified before ART initiation dominated the repertoire across all time points, though the dominance fluctuated and decreased in many PLHIV after ART. The samples span the years 2004 to 2017, and the ART regimens used at that time may not be as effective as current regimens. Because PBMC availability was limited, only the TCR beta chain was sequenced, with no alpha chain pairing. Inferences about post-ART repertoire changes were limited because no data were available on ART adherence, viral resistance or therapy changes. A significant increase in TRB diversity was found to be associated with ART initiation, although TRB diversity was observed to remain significantly below that of transplant donor controls even after long-term ART. Unsorted PBMC were profiled instead of sorted CD4+ and CD8+ T cells because pre-ART samples had limited cell numbers.

Participants were included only if at least one PBMC sample before ART initiation and at least two post-ART samples were available. Every participant with HIV received treatment in the United States of America. Before DNA extraction, cryopreserved samples containing about 0.9-10 million PBMC were thawed and washed. At the time of the earliest PBMC sample, participants with HIV were aged between roughly 20 and 55 years. PBMC samples were contributed by each participant from 1-4 timepoints before ART initiation and 2-8 timepoints after ART initiation, with a median of 7 samples. Serial HIV viral load, CD4+ T-cell count, ART history and demographic data were obtained for every participant. Genomic DNA was extracted from unsorted PBMC with a Qiagen kit on a QIAcube, with processing performed in batches of 12 samples. Details on this clone: What this receptor recognizes is not known. Per-base quality was not reported, and no clone a single base away is much larger than it.

This clonotype originated in a man aged 35-49 years with HIV. This specimen consisted of unsorted PBMCs, obtained 3 to 3.3 years before starting antiretroviral therapy.

The CDR3: CASSMVRDYEQYF. The DNA reads as follows: TGTGCCAGTAGTATGGTAAGAGACTACGAGCAGTACTTC. The sequence links TRBV19 to TRBJ2-7; the D gene lacks a confident call. The germline V gene (reference sequence) gives CDR1 as LNHDA and CDR2 as SQIVND. Deletion took 3 bases off V and 3 bases off J, with a span of 9 bases between the germline ends. The CDR3 measures 13 amino acids from cysteine to phenylalanine. Just CDR3 DNA is preserved here, 39 bases in frame from base 1. Joined to the reference TRBV19 and TRBJ2-7 proteins, this CDR3 gives the full variable domain: DGGITQSPKYLFRKEGQNVTLSCEQNLNHDAMYWYRQDPGQGLRLIYYSQIVNDFQKGDIAEGYSVSREKKESFPLTVTSAQKNPTAFYLCASSMVRDYEQYFGPGTRLTVT.